This entry lists 19 T cell receptor beta chains sequenced from one sample in a study of blood T cell repertoires in COVID-19. Method: immunoSEQ multiplex PCR; TCRdb's copy keeps in-frame clones and lacks some. The sample lists hundreds of thousands of clones, 65% to 90% occurring once. The sample consisted of PBMCs or T cells enriched from blood (not recorded which). These TCRs come from a young man who had recovered from COVID-19.

The chain couples TRBV9 to TRBJ2-7; perhaps TRBD2 as D (5 bases). Trimming removed 4 bases from V and 6 bases from J, with 23 bases in between. This CDR3 is built from 16 residues. In germline, CDR1 is SGDLS, CDR2 YYNGEE. The chain's CDR3 is CASSPLGLGEFGEQYF. DNA of the CDR3: TGTGCCAGCAGCCCACTGGGTCTGGGAGAATTTGGCGAGCAGTACTTC.

A single count supports this clone. This rearrangement joins TRBV14 to TRBJ1-1; 8 bases line up with TRBD1. CDR1 SGHDN and CDR2 FVKESK come from the germline V gene. V lost 2 bases, J lost 4 bases, and 9 bases stayed unmatched. The CDR3 is 16 amino acids. This CDR3 reads CASSQRPVTGATEAFF. The CDR3 bases are TGTGCCAGCAGCCAAAGACCCGTGACAGGGGCCACTGAAGCTTTCTTT.

This clone was counted only a few times. The J gene is TRBJ2-7, the V gene TRBV6-2 or TRBV6-3, with 9 bases identical to TRBD1. Germline loops: CDR1 MNHEY, CDR2 SVGEGT. Trimming took 5 bases from V and 5 from J; bases not matched to a gene: 10. The CDR3 covers 15 residues. CDR3 DNA sequence: TGTGCCAGCAGTCCGAGTACAGGGGGCTTCGACGAGCAGTACTTC. Protein product: CASSPSTGGFDEQYF.

This chain uses TRBV7-9 with TRBJ2-7; D ambiguous. CDR1 and CDR2 from the germline V gene are SEHNR and FQNEAQ (reference sequence). V was trimmed by 10 bases and J by 5 bases, leaving 12 bases between them. The CDR3 is 11 amino acids. CDR3 loop: CATYGSHEQYF. The CDR3 nucleotides are TGTGCCACCTACGGGTCCCACGAGCAGTACTTC.

The rearrangement joins TRBV29-1 to TRBJ1-1; TRBD1 matches 8 bases. This CDR3 comprises 10 residues. After removal of 7 bases from V and 10 bases from J, the junction contained 5 bases not matched to a gene. Germline V gene lookup returns CDR1 SQVTM and CDR2 ANQGSEA. The CDR3 here is CSAADRAAFF. For the CDR3, the DNA is TGCAGCGCCGCGGACAGGGCAGCTTTCTTT.

This CDR3 is CASSSWTPPMNTEAFF. The CDR3 nucleotides read TGCGCCAGCAGCTCCTGGACTCCCCCCATGAACACTGAAGCTTTCTTT. The chain couples TRBV5-1 to TRBJ1-1, with no clear D. The length of the CDR3 is 16 residues. Trimming took 3 bases from V and 0 from J, leaving 15 bases between them. Germline CDR1 and CDR2: SGHRS and YFSETQ.

CDR3 protein: CASSVTGTSYEQYF. The CDR3 DNA sequence: TGTGCCAGCAGCGTCACCGGGACTTCCTACGAGCAGTACTTC. The chain uses TRBV9 and TRBJ2-7, with TRBD2 as a possible D gene (6 bases). V lost 2 bases, J lost 1 base, and 10 bases lay in between. This CDR3 has 14 amino acids. Germline CDR1 is SGDLS and CDR2 is YYNGEE.

This chain links TRBV6-1 with TRBJ2-7; 9 nucleotides align to TRBD1. Germline CDR1 MNHNS, CDR2 SASEGT. The CDR3 loop spans 13 amino acids. Trimming at V came to 7 bases and at J to 3 bases, leaving 4 bases not matched to a gene. For the CDR3, the DNA is TGTGCCAGCACCCGGGGACAGGGCTACGAGCAGTACTTC. It encodes CASTRGQGYEQYF.

The chain carries TRBV7-9 and TRBJ1-4; unclear D gene. The V end lost 0 bases, the J end lost 8 bases, and 10 bases lay between the germline ends. Germline V lookup: CDR1 SEHNR, CDR2 FQNEAQ (reference sequence). This CDR3 comprises 14 residues. The CDR3 DNA reads TGTGCCAGCAGCTTAGCGCGTGGAGGGGAAAAACTGTTTTTT. This gives the protein CASSLARGGEKLFF.

This clone was seen just once. J is TRBJ2-1 and V is TRBV12-3 or TRBV12-4, with D hard to call. Trimming stripped 5 bases from V and 4 bases from J, with 6 bases between. The CDR3 contains 12 residues. CDR3 loop: CASSPPYNEQFF. The DNA of the CDR3 is TGTGCCAGCAGTCCCCCATACAATGAGCAGTTCTTC.

This chain connects TRBV28 to TRBJ1-5; D is possibly TRBD1 (5 bases). CDR1 is MDHEN and CDR2 is SYDVKM in the germline V gene. The CDR3 runs to 15 residues. V lost 5 bases, J lost 0 bases, and 11 bases lay in between. CDR3 loop: CASSPSRGSNQPQHF. CDR3 DNA sequence: TGTGCCAGCAGTCCCTCAAGGGGTAGCAATCAGCCCCAGCATTTT.

This clone came up once. The chain combines TRBV7-9 with TRBJ2-5; D ambiguous. Germline V gene data show CDR1 as SEHNR and CDR2 as FQNEAQ (reference sequence). Trimming shortened V by 6 bases and J by 2 bases, and 13 bases separated the two germline ends. The CDR3 consists of 14 residues. As DNA, the CDR3 is TGTGCCAGCAGTCCCCGTTGGCAGCAAGAGACCCAGTACTTC. Its protein product is CASSPRWQQETQYF.

The rearrangement uses TRBV6-5 and TRBJ1-2, with TRBD1 identical over 7 bases. The CDR3 is 15 residues long. J was trimmed by 3 bases and V by 5 bases; bases with no gene match: 9. The germline V gene encodes CDR1 MNHEY and CDR2 SVGAGI. The CDR3 here is CASSTRDRVDYGYTF. The CDR3 DNA sequence: TGTGCCAGCAGTACCCGCGACAGGGTGGACTATGGCTACACCTTC.

The chain combines TRBV28 with TRBJ2-3; D unresolved. This CDR3 spans 11 amino acids. CDR1 is MDHEN, CDR2 SYDVKM, per germline. Trimming cost V 5 bases and J 6 bases, with 6 bases left between them. For the CDR3, the DNA is TGTGCCAGCAGTGTGTCGGATACGCAGTATTTT. It yields the protein CASSVSDTQYF.

The rearrangement links TRBV10-3 to TRBJ1-2; possibly TRBD1 for D (5 bases). Germline assignment: CDR1 ENHRY and CDR2 SYGVKD. This CDR3 is built from 14 residues. Trimming shortened V by 2 bases and J by 3 bases, and 10 bases separated the two germline ends. The CDR3 DNA follows: TGTGCCATCAGTGAGCGGGGGGTGTACTATGGCTACACCTTC. Translation: CAISERGVYYGYTF.

The V and J genes are TRBV5-1 and TRBJ2-1, with TRBD2 identical over 11 bases. CDR3 length: 16 residues. Germline V lookup: CDR1 SGHRS, CDR2 YFSETQ. J lost 4 bases, V lost 0 bases, and 3 bases had no gene match. CDR3 in amino acids: CASSLGSSGGYNEQFF. CDR3 DNA sequence: TGCGCCAGCAGCTTGGGATCTAGCGGGGGGTACAATGAGCAGTTCTTC.

CDR3 amino acids: CASSLLQGAEELFF. The CDR3, as DNA: TGTGCCAGCAGCTTACTGCAGGGTGCGGAGGAGCTGTTTTTT. This chain connects TRBV7-9 to TRBJ2-2; D might be TRBD1 (5 bases). The ends were cut back, 2 bases at V and 10 bases at J, with 14 bases in the middle. CDR1 SEHNR and CDR2 FQNEAQ come from the germline V gene (reference sequence). This CDR3 contains 14 residues.

The V gene is TRBV7-8, the J gene TRBJ2-7; D possibly corresponds to TRBD2 (5 bases). Trimming removed 5 bases from V and 2 bases from J, with 13 bases in between. Germline CDR1 and CDR2: SGHVS and FQNEAQ. This CDR3 is built from 14 residues. CDR3: CASSPLLEPYEQYF. The CDR3 nucleotides are TGTGCCAGCAGCCCCTTACTAGAGCCCTACGAGCAGTACTTC.

This chain uses TRBV9 with TRBJ2-1; possibly TRBD2 for D (6 bases). Looked up from germline, CDR1 is SGDLS and CDR2 is YYNGEE. V gave up 4 bases and J gave up 4 bases, with 18 bases separating them. The CDR3 contains 16 residues. CDR3: CASSLGGPGSYNEQFF. As DNA, the CDR3 is TGTGCCAGCAGCCTCGGAGGGCCGGGTAGTTACAATGAGCAGTTCTTC.